These 23 T cell receptor beta chains were all obtained from the same sample, sequenced in a study of vaccination effects on CD4 cells after COVID-19. Data came from immunoSEQ multiplex PCR; TCRdb stores just in-frame clones and leaves some out. Of around 45,000 clones listed, roughly 79% are singletons. For these receptors, no antigen is known. ViraFEST assay sequencing came after antigen-specific CD4+ T cells were expanded with viral peptide pools. Following a roughly ten-day culture, CD4+ T cells were purified. None of these healthy vaccinees had been infected with SARS-CoV-2 before vaccination. The specimen comprised CD4+ T cells from PBMCs cultured with SARS-CoV-2 spike peptides, sampled before COVID-19 vaccination. Receptor source: a human donor who received a COVID-19 vaccine.

The rearrangement joins TRBV24-1 to TRBJ2-5, with D possibly TRBD1 on 6 matching bases. V lost 3 bases to trimming and J lost 6 bases, with 13 bases between them. From germline, CDR1 is KGHDR and CDR2 SFDVKD. This CDR3 contains 14 residues. The CDR3 sequence: CATSDPIQGQTQYF. The CDR3 DNA follows: TGTGCCACCAGTGATCCTATTCAGGGGCAGACCCAGTACTTC.

The V gene is TRBV3-1 (or the pseudogene TRBV3-2), the J gene TRBJ1-2; weak D call: TRBD1 (6 bases). The germline V gene has CDR1 LGHDT and CDR2 YNNKEL (reference sequence). Trimming took 4 bases from V and 3 from J, leaving 15 bases between them. This CDR3 has 15 residues. As DNA, the CDR3 is TGTGCCAGCAGCCGTAGAACAGGGAGAGACTATGGCTACACCTTC. Translation gives CASSRRTGRDYGYTF.

The V gene is TRBV19, the J gene TRBJ2-4; D perhaps matches TRBD2 (6 bases). Trimming removed 3 bases from V and 9 bases from J, with 12 bases in between. The CDR3 contains 13 residues. Germline-derived CDR1 and CDR2 are LNHDA and SQIVND (reference sequence). CDR3 amino acids: CASSIVEGRIQYF. CDR3 nucleotide sequence: TGTGCCAGTAGTATTGTGGAGGGGCGCATTCAGTACTTC.

The gene calls are TRBV28 and TRBJ1-1; a possible D gene is TRBD1 (6 bases). Germline-derived CDR1 and CDR2 are MDHEN and SYDVKM. This CDR3 is built from 11 residues. Deletions cut 5 bases from V and 10 bases from J, with 11 bases between. CDR3 nucleotide sequence: TGTGCCAGCAGTGGGGGGGCCGGAGCTTTCTTT. Translated: CASSGGAGAFF.

The table lists this clone with a few counts. This chain uses TRBV23-1 with TRBJ2-7; D is possibly TRBD1 (6 bases). TRBV23-1 is an open reading frame, and its role is uncertain. The CDR3 totals 14 residues. V was pared by 6 bases and J by 5 bases, with 17 bases between. The DNA of the CDR3 is TGCGCCAGCAGCACAGGGCAGGGATTAGACGAGCAGTACGTC. Translated, it gives CASSTGQGLDEQYV.

The genes are TRBV7-9 and TRBJ1-5; 7 nucleotides line up with TRBD1. From germline, CDR1 is SEHNR and CDR2 FQNEAQ (reference sequence). With 1 base clipped from V and 0 bases from J, the junction kept 6 bases outside the gene matches. The CDR3 contains 17 residues. CDR3 amino acids: CASSLGTGAPSNQPQHF. CDR3 in DNA: TGTGCCAGCAGCTTAGGAACAGGGGCACCTAGCAATCAGCCCCAGCATTTT.

This sequence joins TRBV6-1 and TRBJ2-1; the match to TRBD2 covers 9 bases. The CDR3 is made up of 19 amino acids. Germline CDR1 reads MNHNS; CDR2 reads SASEGT. J gave up 1 base and V 1 base, and 11 bases lay outside the gene matches. The CDR3 region has the DNA TGTGCCAGCAGTGAAGTGGGCGGGGGGGCTGTCCGTTCCTACAATGAGCAGTTCTTC. Encoded protein: CASSEVGGGAVRSYNEQFF.

Remarks on this clone: One end of the junction is discordant with germline, which a read error may explain. The rearrangement uses TRBV28 and TRBJ1-2; a weak D match, TRBD1 (6 bases). The CDR3 consists of 12 residues. Per the germline V gene, CDR1 is MDHEN and CDR2 is SYDVKM. CDR3 bases: TGTGCCAGCAGTGGGGGGCGGTATGGCTGCACCTTC. It is translated as CASSGGRYGCTF.

This chain uses TRBV7-2 with TRBJ2-1, with D uncertain. CDR1 and CDR2 (germline): SGHTA, FQGNSA. The V end was cut by 4 bases, the J end by 9 bases, with 19 bases between. CDR3 length: 15 amino acids. CDR3 coding DNA: TGTGCCAGCAGCTCAACCCGGGCCTTTTCGGGTGAGCAGTTCTTC. This codes for CASSSTRAFSGEQFF.

The chain recombines TRBV7-6 with TRBJ2-2; 7 bases map to TRBD1. The CDR3 loop spans 15 amino acids. Germline V gene lookup returns CDR1 SGHVS and CDR2 FNYEAQ. V was clipped by 5 bases and J by 8 bases; unmatched bases: 11. The CDR3 reads CASSRDSGGPGELFF. Written as DNA, the CDR3 is TGTGCCAGCAGCCGGGACAGTGGTGGCCCTGGGGAGCTGTTTTTT.

This sequence joins TRBV29-1 and TRBJ2-1; D not certain. CDR3 length: 10 amino acids. V lost 4 bases, J lost 8 bases, and 6 bases lay in between. Germline CDR1 reads SQVTM; CDR2 reads ANQGSEA. The CDR3 nucleotides read TGCAGCGTTGTCCTAGATGAGCAGTTCTTC. As protein: CSVVLDEQFF.

The chain uses TRBV19 and TRBJ1-5; 9 nucleotides line up with TRBD1. This CDR3 comprises 15 residues. The germline CDR1 and CDR2 sequences are LNHDA and SQIVND (reference sequence). After removal of 7 bases from V and 5 bases from J, the junction contained 9 bases not matched to a gene. The CDR3, as DNA: TGTGCCAGTACGAGGGGACAGGGATGGGATCAGCCCCAGCATTTT. It translates to CASTRGQGWDQPQHF.

The J gene is TRBJ2-1, the V gene TRBV6-5; 7 bases line up with TRBD1. This CDR3 spans 14 amino acids. Germline V gives CDR1 MNHEY, CDR2 SVGAGI. The junction had 4 bases not matched to a gene; V was cut back by 6 bases and J by 2 bases. In DNA form, the CDR3 reads TGTGCCAGCAGCAGGACAGGCACCTACAATGAGCAGTTCTTC. Translated, it gives CASSRTGTYNEQFF.

This chain uses TRBV5-1 with TRBJ1-4, with TRBD1 identical over 10 bases. V lost 0 bases, J lost 5 bases, and 1 base stayed unmatched. The V gene's germline CDR1 is SGHRS and CDR2 YFSETQ. The CDR3 totals 15 residues. CDR3 bases: TGCGCCAGCAGCTTGGGGGGACAGGGGAATGAAAAACTGTTTTTT. Its protein is CASSLGGQGNEKLFF.

The chain uses TRBV9 and TRBJ2-7; D unresolved. This CDR3 has 13 residues. The germline V and J ends were trimmed by 0 bases and 7 bases, with 11 bases remaining between them. CDR1 is SGDLS and CDR2 is YYNGEE in the germline V gene. The CDR3 nucleotides are TGTGCCAGCAGCGTAGTCCCAGACTCAGAGCAGTACGTC. This gives the protein CASSVVPDSEQYV.

This sequence joins TRBV18 and TRBJ1-6, with unresolved D. The V end lost 2 bases, the J end lost 6 bases, and 11 bases lay between the germline ends. The length of the CDR3 is 15 residues. Germline V gene data show CDR1 as KGHSH and CDR2 as LQKENI. The CDR3 loop is CASSPGNGINSPLHF. The DNA of the CDR3 is TGTGCCAGCTCACCAGGCAACGGAATTAATTCACCCCTCCACTTT.

This clone was observed a few times. This sequence joins TRBV6-5 and TRBJ2-5, with 8 bases fitting TRBD2. Germline V gene lookup returns CDR1 MNHEY and CDR2 SVGAGI. This CDR3 has 15 amino acids. J lost 3 bases, V lost 8 bases, and 11 bases had no gene match. CDR3 region: CASQRTGGAEETQYF. The CDR3 region has the DNA TGTGCCAGCCAGAGAACGGGGGGGGCTGAAGAGACCCAGTACTTC.

J is TRBJ1-1 and V is TRBV28; D call uncertain. Germline V gene sequence: CDR1 MDHEN, CDR2 SYDVKM. The CDR3 runs to 13 residues. Trimming cost V 6 bases and J 0 bases, with 8 bases left between them. CDR3 amino acids: CASRRRVNTEAFF. As DNA, the CDR3 is TGTGCCAGCAGGAGGAGGGTGAACACTGAAGCTTTCTTT.

This chain joins TRBV6-2 or TRBV6-3 and TRBJ2-1; D gene ambiguous. The CDR3 extends over 13 amino acids. With 2 bases removed from V and 4 bases from J, the gap between germline ends came to 6 bases. The germline V gene encodes CDR1 MNHEY and CDR2 SVGEGT. The DNA of the CDR3 is TGTGCCAGCAGTTACGACGCGTACAATGAGCAGTTCTTC. This sequence encodes CASSYDAYNEQFF.

The chain carries TRBV24-1 and TRBJ2-5; tentative D call: TRBD1 (6 bases). The CDR3 totals 13 residues. From germline, CDR1 is KGHDR and CDR2 SFDVKD. V was trimmed by 7 bases and J by 1 base, leaving 9 bases between them. In DNA form, the CDR3 reads TGTGCCACCAGGGACAGTTCCCAAGAGACCCAGTACTTC. Translation: CATRDSSQETQYF.

This sequence joins TRBV7-2 and TRBJ2-5; D is possibly TRBD2 (7 bases). CDR3 size: 18 residues. CDR1 is SGHTA and CDR2 is FQGNSA in the germline V gene. V lost 2 bases and J lost 1, with 20 bases in between. The CDR3 is CASSLPTGIGGLQETQYF. CDR3 nucleotides: TGTGCCAGCAGCTTACCTACAGGGATCGGGGGGCTCCAAGAGACCCAGTACTTC.

The chain uses TRBV24-1 and TRBJ1-3; 9 bases are a match to TRBD1. The length of the CDR3 is 16 residues. J was trimmed by 3 bases and V by 2 bases; bases with no gene match: 4. Per the germline V gene, CDR1 is KGHDR and CDR2 is SFDVKD. The CDR3 sequence: CATSDSRTGVGNTIYF. The CDR3 nucleotides are TGTGCCACCAGTGATTCCCGGACAGGGGTTGGAAACACCATATATTTT.

The gene calls are TRBV5-1 and TRBJ2-1; the D gene is possibly TRBD1 (5 bases). The CDR3 covers 16 residues. Germline CDR1 and CDR2: SGHRS and YFSETQ. With 0 bases removed from V and 0 bases from J, the gap between germline ends came to 10 bases. The CDR3 is CASSLEGSLSYNEQFF. In DNA form, the CDR3 reads TGCGCCAGCAGCTTGGAGGGGTCACTCTCCTACAATGAGCAGTTCTTC.